A selection of T cell receptor beta chains follows, all from one sample in a study of regulatory T cells in long-lasting Graves disease. TCRdb reprocessed the multiplex PCR reads with MiXCR, giving one entry per CDR3 protein. The sample has fewer than 450,000 distinct CDR3 sequences; roughly a quarter are singletons. Sequencing used peripheral blood mononuclear cells (PBMCs), obtained when the disease was refractory, from a patient treated with antithyroid drugs. The source of these receptors is a female donor with Graves disease. CDR3s include the opening cysteine and the closing phenylalanine or tryptophan. A D gene is named only where the DNA matches it firmly. Size values are once, few and many counts, or a class for expanded clones, and some rows have none.

cdr3_aa,cdr3_nt,clone_size,j_call,v_call,d_call
CAWSVPRRQGGEKLFF,TGTGCCTGGAGTGTACCCCGAAGACAGGGGGGTGAAAAACTGTTTTTT,-,TRBJ1-4,TRBV30,TRBD1
CASRFGTGPLLAKNIQYF,TGTGCCAGCAGGTTCGGGACAGGCCCACTTCTAGCCAAAAACATTCAGTACTTC,few,TRBJ2-4,TRBV6-1,TRBD1
CSVEDSGGVRQETQYF,TGCAGCGTTGAAGATTCCGGTGGGGTCCGGCAAGAGACCCAGTACTTC,-,TRBJ2-5,TRBV29-1,-
CASSRTVGEQYF,TGTGCCAGCAGCCGAACGGTTGGCGAGCAGTACTTC,-,TRBJ2-7,TRBV7-9,-
CASSLRGQGAIEQFF,TGTGCCAGCAGTTTACGGGGACAGGGGGCGATTGAGCAGTTCTTC,-,TRBJ2-1,TRBV27,TRBD1
CASSQMTSGTDTQYF,TGCGCCAGCAGCCAAATGACTAGCGGGACAGATACGCAGTATTTT,-,TRBJ2-3,TRBV4-1,TRBD2
CASHTNSGNTIYF,TGTGCCAGCCACACTAACTCTGGAAACACCATATATTTT,few,TRBJ1-3,TRBV6-1,-
CASSLGRENIQYF,TGTGCCAGCAGTTTAGGGCGGGAGAACATTCAGTACTTC,many,TRBJ2-4,TRBV28,TRBD2
CASSAQGNWGTEAFF,TGTGCCAGCAGCGCACAGGGGAATTGGGGCACTGAAGCTTTCTTT,-,TRBJ1-1,TRBV11-2,TRBD1
CAWSLGQSNSPLHF,TGTGCCTGGAGTTTAGGGCAGAGTAATTCACCCCTCCACTTT,few,TRBJ1-6,TRBV30,-
CASSLQGWEGYGYTF,TGTGCCAGCAGTCTACAGGGGTGGGAGGGCTATGGCTACACCTTC,-,TRBJ1-2,TRBV28,TRBD1
CASSPSVVAGRYEQYF,TGTGCCAGTAGTCCCTCGGTGGTAGCGGGACGCTACGAGCAGTACTTC,-,TRBJ2-7,TRBV19,TRBD2
CAWTGTALKEKLFF,TGTGCCTGGACCGGGACCGCTTTGAAGGAAAAACTGTTTTTT,many,TRBJ1-4,TRBV30,-
CASSVDVGGEQYF,TGTGCCAGCAGCGTAGACGTCGGGGGCGAGCAGTACTTC,-,TRBJ2-7,TRBV9,-
CASSHVAGVPYEQYF,TGTGCCAGCAGCCACGTAGCGGGAGTCCCCTACGAGCAGTACTTC,few,TRBJ2-7,TRBV3-1,TRBD2
CASRDISGRAGGANVLTF,TGTGCCAGCAGGGATATTAGCGGGAGGGCCGGTGGGGCCAACGTCCTGACTTTC,many,TRBJ2-6,TRBV7-8,TRBD2
CATGKRGTEAFF,TGTGCCACCGGGAAGAGGGGCACTGAAGCTTTCTTT,few,TRBJ1-1,TRBV15,-
CAWSRQGYEQYF,TGTGCCTGGAGTAGACAGGGCTACGAGCAGTACTTC,-,TRBJ2-7,TRBV30,TRBD1
CSASGTEASPLHF,TGCAGTGCTAGCGGGACAGAGGCTTCACCCCTCCACTTT,many,TRBJ1-6,TRBV20-1,TRBD1
CASSIREFYGYTF,TGTGCCAGTAGTATACGAGAGTTCTATGGCTACACCTTC,-,TRBJ1-2,TRBV19,-
CASSRGVASVQNEQFF,TGTGCCAGCAGCCGCGGCGTGGCTAGCGTCCAAAATGAGCAGTTCTTC,once,TRBJ2-1,TRBV3-2,-
CASSRGQGLTGELFF,TGCGCCAGCAGCCGCGGACAGGGCCTCACCGGGGAGCTGTTTTTT,-,TRBJ2-2,TRBV5-1,TRBD1
CASSLWGFGGGTGDYGYTF,TGTGCCAGCAGCTTGTGGGGGTTTGGAGGCGGGACAGGGGACTATGGCTACACCTTC,-,TRBJ1-2,TRBV11-2,TRBD1
CASSFSRTFPSGELFF,TGTGCCAGCAGCTTTAGTAGGACCTTTCCTTCCGGGGAGCTGTTTTTT,-,TRBJ2-2,TRBV7-2,-
CATRALLWRRRTGELFF,TGTGCCACCAGGGCCCTCCTTTGGCGGCGTCGGACCGGGGAGCTGTTTTTT,-,TRBJ2-2,TRBV24-1,-
CASSRANIQYF,TGTGCCAGCAGTCGGGCAAACATTCAGTACTTC,few,TRBJ2-4,TRBV6-1,-
CASSLFTGVETQYF,TGTGCCAGCAGTTTATTTACGGGGGTCGAGACCCAGTACTTC,many,TRBJ2-5,TRBV27,-
CASSKDESVTEAFF,TGTGCCAGCAGCAAAGATGAGAGTGTGACTGAAGCTTTCTTT,many,TRBJ1-1,TRBV6-1,-
CSAIRAADNEKLFF,TGCAGTGCTATTCGGGCAGCGGATAATGAAAAACTGTTTTTT,few,TRBJ1-4,TRBV20-1,-
CASAEGAGEQYF,TGTGCCAGTGCGGAGGGGGCGGGCGAGCAGTACTTC,many,TRBJ2-7,TRBV28,-
CSAKPGTGATEAFF,TGCAGTGCTAAACCAGGGACAGGGGCCACTGAAGCTTTCTTT,few,TRBJ1-1,TRBV20-1,TRBD1
CASSLGVASTYEQYF,TGTGCCAGCAGCTTAGGGGTAGCCTCAACCTACGAGCAGTACTTC,-,TRBJ2-7,TRBV7-9,-
CASSLTQTTEAFF,TGTGCCAGCAGTTTGACACAGACCACTGAAGCTTTCTTT,-,TRBJ1-1,TRBV12-3/TRBV12-4,-
CASSYGTGTHGYTF,TGTGCCAGCAGTTACGGAACAGGGACGCATGGCTACACCTTC,many,TRBJ1-2,TRBV28,-
CASSRGAVNYEQYF,TGTGCCAGTAGTCGCGGAGCGGTCAACTACGAGCAGTACTTC,few,TRBJ2-7,TRBV19,-
CASKIRYEQYF,TGTGCCAGCAAGATCCGCTACGAGCAGTACTTC,few,TRBJ2-7,TRBV7-9,-
CAGSSHGGPSYEQYF,TGTGCCGGCAGTTCCCATGGGGGGCCTTCCTACGAGCAGTACTTC,few,TRBJ2-7,TRBV28,-
CASSGGSNYGYTF,TGCGCCAGCAGCGGGGGCTCTAACTATGGCTACACCTTC,few,TRBJ1-2,TRBV5-1,-
CATSDRRGPKTQHF,TGTGCCACCAGTGATCGCAGGGGGCCCAAGACCCAGCACTTC,-,TRBJ2-5,TRBV24-1,TRBD1
CASSPEGLARRGENTEAFF,TGTGCCAGTAGCCCGGAGGGTTTGGCCCGACGGGGGGAGAACACTGAAGCTTTCTTT,few,TRBJ1-1,TRBV19,-
CASSYIGKYTGELFF,TGTGCCAGCAGTTACATCGGGAAATACACCGGGGAGCTGTTTTTT,few,TRBJ2-2,TRBV6-2/TRBV6-3,-
CASSSSFAGNTIYF,TGTGCCAGCAGCTCGAGTTTCGCTGGAAACACCATATATTTT,-,TRBJ1-3,TRBV11-2,-
CASSLGAGPRGNEQFF,TGTGCCAGCAGTTTAGGAGCGGGGCCTCGAGGCAATGAGCAGTTCTTC,many,TRBJ2-1,TRBV28,TRBD2
CASSLVGSSVQETQYF,TGTGCCAGCAGCTTAGTGGGATCTAGCGTTCAAGAGACCCAGTACTTC,many,TRBJ2-5,TRBV7-9,-
CASSHSGQGAPNQPQHF,TGTGCCAGCTCGCACTCGGGACAGGGGGCGCCCAATCAGCCCCAGCATTTT,-,TRBJ1-5,TRBV18,TRBD1
CASSLGQVGTSNTGELFF,TGTGCCAGCAGCCTGGGTCAAGTAGGGACTTCGAACACCGGGGAGCTGTTTTTT,-,TRBJ2-2,TRBV4-2,-
CASSLILSGSLYEQYF,TGTGCCAGCAGCTTGATTCTGAGCGGGAGTCTCTACGAGCAGTACTTC,many,TRBJ2-7,TRBV5-5,TRBD2
CASSPGGAGTEAFF,TGTGCCAGCAGTCCAGGGGGCGCGGGAACTGAAGCTTTCTTT,many,TRBJ1-1,TRBV6-1,TRBD1
CASSSLQDTEAFF,TGTGCCAGCAGCTCCTTACAGGACACTGAAGCTTTCTTT,-,TRBJ1-1,TRBV5-6,-
CASRGGTNTGELFF,TGTGCCAGCAGGGGCGGGACGAACACCGGGGAGCTGTTTTTT,many,TRBJ2-2,TRBV2,-
CASSVDGTPLLEQYF,TGTGCCAGCAGCGTAGACGGGACGCCACTCCTCGAGCAGTACTTC,-,TRBJ2-7,TRBV9,-
CASSRDRGLGEQFF,TGTGCCAGCAGCAGGGACAGGGGGCTGGGTGAGCAGTTCTTC,once,TRBJ2-1,TRBV7-9,TRBD1
CATRSTTENTEAFF,TGTGCCACCAGATCTACGACAGAGAACACTGAAGCTTTCTTT,few,TRBJ1-1,TRBV24-1,-